The present T cell receptor beta chain was sequenced within a study of T-cell reconstitution after alpha-beta-depleted transplantation in children. Whole-study results and caveats: Expanded clones from the graft, numbering several hundred, reportedly supplied alpha-beta T cells about two months after transplant. The main origin of T-cell counts and diversity one year after transplant was newly produced T cells. Certain patients had high TCRbeta diversity at day 60, and it came from recipient T cells and thymic progenitors that survived.

J was trimmed by 1 base and V by 4 bases; bases with no gene match: 6. CDR1 and CDR2 from the germline V gene are SGHTA and FQGNSA. The CDR3 contains 16 residues. Concerning this clonotype: Its antigen is not known.

Preparation of the TCRbeta library used unique molecular identifiers. TCRdb re-called the PCR reads with MiXCR, one entry per CDR3 protein. The sample has almost 600,000 distinct CDR3 sequences, 20% to 30% seen once. The clonotype comes from a boy younger than two with Wiskott-Aldrich syndrome, due to receive a stem cell transplant. V and J are TRBV7-2 and TRBJ1-1, with 10 bases matching TRBD1. Sequenced here: PBMCs, sampled before TCRalphabeta/CD19-depleted stem cell transplant. In nucleotides, the CDR3 is TGTGCCAGCAGCTCTTTTGGACAGGGGGGGAACACTGAAGCTTTCTTT. Its translation is CASSSFGQGGNTEAFF.